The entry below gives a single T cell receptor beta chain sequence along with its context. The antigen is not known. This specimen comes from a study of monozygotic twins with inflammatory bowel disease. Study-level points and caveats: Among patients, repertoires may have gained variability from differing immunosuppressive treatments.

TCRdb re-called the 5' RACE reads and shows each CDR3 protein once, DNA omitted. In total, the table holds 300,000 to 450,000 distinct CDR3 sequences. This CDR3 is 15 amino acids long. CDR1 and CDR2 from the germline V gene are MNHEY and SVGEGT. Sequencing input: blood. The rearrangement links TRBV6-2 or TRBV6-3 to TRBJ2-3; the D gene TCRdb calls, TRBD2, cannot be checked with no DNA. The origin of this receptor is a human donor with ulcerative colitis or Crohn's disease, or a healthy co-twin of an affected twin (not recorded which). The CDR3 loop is CASSSLAGTRDTQYF.